This paragraph covers one T cell receptor (beta chain) sequence. The data belong to a study of blood T cell repertoires in COVID-19. As for the study in general: Acute and convalescent COVID-19 samples came from the United States, Italy and Spain. From T cells, B-cell-depleted T cells, or PBMCs came the material, which was cDNA or gDNA.

The CDR3 runs 14 residues. Germline lookup yields CDR1 MNHEY and CDR2 SVGAGI. V lost 8 bases and J 4 bases, leaving 15 bases between the germline ends. In the original processing: Researchers report that nucleated cell counts were estimated from reference gene primer amplification. Method: immunoSEQ multiplex PCR; TCRdb's copy keeps in-frame clones and lacks some. The D gene and trimming were derived from the DNA, and the V and J assignments and clone size from that table. The data show 360,000 or so clones, 88% seen once. Recruits, aged roughly 18 to 89 years, lived in 25 or so US areas. The chain couples TRBV6-5 to TRBJ1-5; D remains unclear. The sequence came from a woman in her 30s who had been exposed to COVID-19. Sequencing was performed on PBMCs or T cells enriched from blood (not recorded which). CDR3 nucleotides: TGTGCCAGCCGAAAAGAGGGAAGTAATCAGCCCCAGCATTTT. Its protein is CASRKEGSNQPQHF.